A single TCR beta chain is shown here with its context. A single record per CDR3 protein comes from TCRdb applying MiXCR to the PCR reads. The sample records fewer than 20,000 distinct CDR3 sequences, just under 40% being singletons. This sample is part of a study of tumor-infiltrating lymphocytes in oesophageal squamous cell carcinoma. After removal of 4 bases from V and 6 bases from J, the junction contained 8 bases not matched to a gene. This CDR3 contains 17 residues. Looked up from germline, CDR1 is SGHVT and CDR2 is SQSDAQ. Sequenced sample: esophageal tumor tissue. V gene TRBV7-4 combines with J gene TRBJ2-1; 14 nucleotides match TRBD2. The sequence derives from a male donor with esophageal squamous cell carcinoma. The chain's CDR3 is CASSSGLAGDFGNEQFF. Written as DNA, the CDR3 is TGTGCCAGCAGCTCGGGACTAGCGGGAGATTTCGGCAATGAGCAGTTCTTC. Full variable domain (outside the CDR3, taken from reference TRBV7-4 and TRBJ2-1): GAGVSQSPRYKVAKRGRDVALRCDSISGHVTLYWYRQTLGQGSEVLTYSQSDAQRDKSGRPSGRFSAERPERSVSTLKIQRTEQGDSAVYLCASSSGLAGDFGNEQFFGPGTRLTVL.